This T cell receptor (beta chain) was captured in a study of T cell changes during pregnancy in multiple sclerosis. The CDR3 spans 11 residues. Germline V CDR1 and CDR2: GTSNPN, SVGIG (reference sequence). This clone has more than one count but fewer than ten. At one of its ends the junction is not consistent with the germline gene, which may arise from a read error. Repertoires were generated with immunoSEQ multiplex PCR, while TCRdb's copy carries only in-frame clones and drops some. The data show about 68,000 clones, 75% to 95% seen once. J is TRBJ1-1 and V is TRBV30; D call uncertain. The sample here was peripheral blood, taken in the first trimester of pregnancy. The sequence derives from a female donor with multiple sclerosis, enrolled in a pregnancy study. The CDR3 sequence is CAWSGNSEAFF. The CDR3 coding sequence is TGTGCCTGGAGTGGGAACAGTGAAGCTTTCTTT. The complete variable domain, with remaining parts taken from reference TRBV30 and TRBJ1-1, reads SQTIHQWPATLVQPVGSPLSLECTVEGTSNPNLYWYRQAAGRGLQLLFYSVGIGQISSEVPQNLSASRPQDRQFILSSKKLLLSDSGFYLCAWSGNSEAFFGQGTRLTVV.